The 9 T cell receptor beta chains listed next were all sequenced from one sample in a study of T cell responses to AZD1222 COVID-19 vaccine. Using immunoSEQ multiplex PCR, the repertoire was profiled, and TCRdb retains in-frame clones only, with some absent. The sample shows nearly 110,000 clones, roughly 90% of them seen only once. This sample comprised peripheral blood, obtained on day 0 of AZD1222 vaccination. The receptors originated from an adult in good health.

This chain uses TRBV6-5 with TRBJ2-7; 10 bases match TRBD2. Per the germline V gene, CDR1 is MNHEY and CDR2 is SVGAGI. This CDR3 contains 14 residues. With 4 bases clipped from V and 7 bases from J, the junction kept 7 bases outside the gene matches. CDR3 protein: CASSSSSGRGEQYF. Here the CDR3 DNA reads TGTGCCAGCAGTTCTTCTAGCGGGAGAGGTGAGCAGTACTTC.

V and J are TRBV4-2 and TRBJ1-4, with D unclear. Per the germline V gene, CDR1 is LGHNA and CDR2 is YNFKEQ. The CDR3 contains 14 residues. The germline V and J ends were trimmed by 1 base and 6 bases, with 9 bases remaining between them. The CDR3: CASSQGEGDEKLFF. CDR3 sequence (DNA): TGTGCCAGCAGCCAAGGGGAGGGAGATGAAAAACTGTTTTTT.

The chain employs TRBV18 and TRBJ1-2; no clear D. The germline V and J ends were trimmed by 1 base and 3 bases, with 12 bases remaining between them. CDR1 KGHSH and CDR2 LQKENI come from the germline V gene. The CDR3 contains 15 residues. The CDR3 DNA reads TGTGCCAGCTCACCACAAATGGGCTACGACTATGGCTACACCTTC. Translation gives CASSPQMGYDYGYTF.

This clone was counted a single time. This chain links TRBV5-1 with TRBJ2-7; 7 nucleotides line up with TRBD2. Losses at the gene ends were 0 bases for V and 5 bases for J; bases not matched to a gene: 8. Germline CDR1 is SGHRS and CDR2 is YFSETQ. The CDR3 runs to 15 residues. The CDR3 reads CASSLEAAGNNEQYF. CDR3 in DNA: TGCGCCAGCAGCTTGGAAGCAGCGGGGAATAACGAGCAGTACTTC.

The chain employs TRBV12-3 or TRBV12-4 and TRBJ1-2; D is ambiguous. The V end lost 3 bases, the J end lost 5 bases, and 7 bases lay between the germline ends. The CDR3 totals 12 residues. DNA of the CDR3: TGTGCCAGCAGTTTCTCCGTTTATGGCTACACCTTC. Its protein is CASSFSVYGYTF.

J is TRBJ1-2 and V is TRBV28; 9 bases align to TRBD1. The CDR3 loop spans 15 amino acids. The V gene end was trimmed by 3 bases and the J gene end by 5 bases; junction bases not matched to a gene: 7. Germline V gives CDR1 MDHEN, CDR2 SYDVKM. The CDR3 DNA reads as TGTGCCAGCAGTTTTCTCCCGGGACAGGGTTATGGCTACACCTTC. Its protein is CASSFLPGQGYGYTF.

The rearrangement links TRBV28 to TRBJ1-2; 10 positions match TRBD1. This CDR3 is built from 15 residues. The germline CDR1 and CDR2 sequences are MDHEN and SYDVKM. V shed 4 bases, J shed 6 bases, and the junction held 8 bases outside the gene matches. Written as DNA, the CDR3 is TGTGCCAGCAGTTCCGGACAGGGGGATAGGAATGGCTACACCTTC. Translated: CASSSGQGDRNGYTF.

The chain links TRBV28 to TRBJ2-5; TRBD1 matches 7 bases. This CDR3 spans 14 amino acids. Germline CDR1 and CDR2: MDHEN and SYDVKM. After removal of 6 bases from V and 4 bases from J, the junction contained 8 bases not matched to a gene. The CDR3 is CASRAPGGVETQYF. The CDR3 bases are TGTGCCAGCAGAGCTCCAGGGGGTGTAGAGACCCAGTACTTC. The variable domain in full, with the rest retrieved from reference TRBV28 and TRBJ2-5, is DVKVTQSSRYLVKRTGEKVFLECVQDMDHENMFWYRQDPGLGLRLIYFSYDVKMKEKGDIPEGYSVSREKKERFSLILESASTNQTSMYLCASRAPGGVETQYFGPGTRLLVL.

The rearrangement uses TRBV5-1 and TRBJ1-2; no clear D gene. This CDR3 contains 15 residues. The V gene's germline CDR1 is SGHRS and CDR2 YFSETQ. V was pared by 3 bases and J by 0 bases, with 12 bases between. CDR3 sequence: CASSSGQEANYGYTF. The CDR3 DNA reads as TGCGCCAGCAGCTCAGGCCAGGAAGCTAACTATGGCTACACCTTC.